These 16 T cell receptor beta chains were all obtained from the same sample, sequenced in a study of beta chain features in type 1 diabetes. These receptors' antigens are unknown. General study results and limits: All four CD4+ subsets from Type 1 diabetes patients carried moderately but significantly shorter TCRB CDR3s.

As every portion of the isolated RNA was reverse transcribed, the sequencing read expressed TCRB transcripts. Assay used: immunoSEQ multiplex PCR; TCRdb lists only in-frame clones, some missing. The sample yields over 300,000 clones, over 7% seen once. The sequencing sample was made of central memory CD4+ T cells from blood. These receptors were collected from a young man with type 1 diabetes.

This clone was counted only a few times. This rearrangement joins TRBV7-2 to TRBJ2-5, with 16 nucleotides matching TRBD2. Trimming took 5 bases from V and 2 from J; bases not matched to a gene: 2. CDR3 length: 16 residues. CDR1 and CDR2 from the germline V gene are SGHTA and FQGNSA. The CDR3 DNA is TGTGCCAGCAGCCAGGGACTAGCGGGGGGGCAAGAGACCCAGTACTTC. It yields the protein CASSQGLAGGQETQYF.

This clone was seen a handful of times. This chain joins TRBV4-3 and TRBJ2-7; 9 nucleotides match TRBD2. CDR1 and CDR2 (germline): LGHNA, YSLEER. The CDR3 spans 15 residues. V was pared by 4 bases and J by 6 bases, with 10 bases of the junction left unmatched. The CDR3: CASSRELAGGGEQYF. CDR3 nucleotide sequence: TGCGCCAGCAGCCGAGAACTAGCGGGTGGCGGCGAGCAGTACTTC.

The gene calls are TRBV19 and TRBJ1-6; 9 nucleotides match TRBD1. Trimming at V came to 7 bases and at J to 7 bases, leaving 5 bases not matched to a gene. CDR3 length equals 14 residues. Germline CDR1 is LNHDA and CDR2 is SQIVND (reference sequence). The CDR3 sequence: CASTRTGENSPLHF. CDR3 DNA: TGTGCCAGTACCCGGACAGGGGAGAATTCACCCCTCCACTTT.

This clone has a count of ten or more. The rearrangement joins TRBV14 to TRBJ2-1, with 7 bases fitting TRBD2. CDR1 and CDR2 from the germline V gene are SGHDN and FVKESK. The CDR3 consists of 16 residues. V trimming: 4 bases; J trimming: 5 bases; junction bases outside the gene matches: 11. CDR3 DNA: TGTGCCAGCAGCCCTCCGGGTAGCGGGCACCACAATGAGCAGTTCTTC. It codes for CASSPPGSGHHNEQFF.

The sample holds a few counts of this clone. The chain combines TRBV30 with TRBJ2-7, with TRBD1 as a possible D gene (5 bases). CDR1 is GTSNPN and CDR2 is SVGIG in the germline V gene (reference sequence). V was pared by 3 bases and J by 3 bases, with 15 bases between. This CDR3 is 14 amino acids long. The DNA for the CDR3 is TGTGCCTGGAGAAAAGGGGCCCAGAGCTACGAGCAGTACTTC. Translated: CAWRKGAQSYEQYF.

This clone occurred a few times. DNA for the CDR3: TGTGCCAGTAGTATTCAGATCGCGAACACCGGGGAGCTGTTTTTT. Translated: CASSIQIANTGELFF. The rearrangement links TRBV19 to TRBJ2-2; D gene uncertain. The CDR3 extends over 15 amino acids. Between the trimmed V and J ends, which lost 3 bases and 0 bases, there was a span of 8 bases. Looked up from germline, CDR1 is LNHDA and CDR2 is SQIVND (reference sequence).

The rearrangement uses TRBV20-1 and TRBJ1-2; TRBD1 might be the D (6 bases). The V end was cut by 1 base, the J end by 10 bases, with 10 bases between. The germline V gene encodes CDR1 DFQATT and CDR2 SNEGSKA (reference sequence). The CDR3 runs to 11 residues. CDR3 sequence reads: CSARVQGPYTF. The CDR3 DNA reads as TGCAGTGCTAGAGTGCAGGGGCCCTACACCTTC.

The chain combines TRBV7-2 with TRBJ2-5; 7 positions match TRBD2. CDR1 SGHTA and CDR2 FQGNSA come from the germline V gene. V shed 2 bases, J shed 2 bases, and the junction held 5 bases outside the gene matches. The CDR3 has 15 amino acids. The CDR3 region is CASSLLAALQETQYF. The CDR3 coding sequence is TGTGCCAGCAGCTTACTAGCGGCCCTGCAAGAGACCCAGTACTTC.

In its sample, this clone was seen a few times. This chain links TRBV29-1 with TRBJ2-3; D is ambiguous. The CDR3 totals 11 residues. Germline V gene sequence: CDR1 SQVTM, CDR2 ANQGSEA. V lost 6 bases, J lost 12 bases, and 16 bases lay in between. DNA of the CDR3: TGCAGCGTGGCAAGTACAGACTTACAGTATTTT. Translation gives CSVASTDLQYF.

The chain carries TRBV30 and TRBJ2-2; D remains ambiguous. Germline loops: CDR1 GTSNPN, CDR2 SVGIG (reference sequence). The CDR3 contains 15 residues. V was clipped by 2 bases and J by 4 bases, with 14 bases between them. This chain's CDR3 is CAWSQARSFTGELFF. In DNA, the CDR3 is TGTGCCTGGAGTCAAGCAAGGAGCTTCACCGGGGAGCTGTTTTTT. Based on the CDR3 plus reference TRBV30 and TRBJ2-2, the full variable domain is SQTIHQWPATLVQPVGSPLSLECTVEGTSNPNLYWYRQAAGRGLQLLFYSVGIGQISSEVPQNLSASRPQDRQFILSSKKLLLSDSGFYLCAWSQARSFTGELFFGEGSRLTVL.

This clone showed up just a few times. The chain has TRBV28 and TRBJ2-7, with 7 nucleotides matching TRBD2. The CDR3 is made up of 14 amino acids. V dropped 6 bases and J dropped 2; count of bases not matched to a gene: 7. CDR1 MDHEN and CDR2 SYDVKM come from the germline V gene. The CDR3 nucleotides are TGTGCCAGCAGAACCTGGACTAGTCCCTACGAGCAGTACTTC. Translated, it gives CASRTWTSPYEQYF.

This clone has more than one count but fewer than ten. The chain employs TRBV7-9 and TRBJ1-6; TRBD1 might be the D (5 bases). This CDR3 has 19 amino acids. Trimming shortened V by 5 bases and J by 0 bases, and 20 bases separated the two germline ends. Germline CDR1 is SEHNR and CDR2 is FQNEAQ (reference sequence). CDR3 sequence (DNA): TGTGCCAGCAGCACTTCCAATCGGGGCGGGAGCTCCTATAATTCACCCCTCCACTTT. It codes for CASSTSNRGGSSYNSPLHF.

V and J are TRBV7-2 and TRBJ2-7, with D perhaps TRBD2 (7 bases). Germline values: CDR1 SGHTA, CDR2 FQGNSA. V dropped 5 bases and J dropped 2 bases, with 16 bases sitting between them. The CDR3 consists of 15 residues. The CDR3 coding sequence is TGTGCCAGCAGCGGGCGCGGGGGCGGTACCTACGAGCAGTACTTC. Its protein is CASSGRGGGTYEQYF.

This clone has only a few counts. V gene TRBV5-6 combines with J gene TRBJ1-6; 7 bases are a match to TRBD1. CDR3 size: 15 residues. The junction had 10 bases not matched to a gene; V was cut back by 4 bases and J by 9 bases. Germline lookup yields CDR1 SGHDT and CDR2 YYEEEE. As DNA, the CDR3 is TGTGCCAGCAGCGCACAGGGGTCGCTCTCTTCACCCCTCCACTTT. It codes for CASSAQGSLSSPLHF.

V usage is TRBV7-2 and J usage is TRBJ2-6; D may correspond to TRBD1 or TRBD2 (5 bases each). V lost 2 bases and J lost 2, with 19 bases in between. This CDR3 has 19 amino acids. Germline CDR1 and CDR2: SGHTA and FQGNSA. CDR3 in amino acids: CASSLTAQGGGAGANVLTF. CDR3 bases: TGTGCCAGCAGCTTAACGGCCCAGGGTGGAGGCGCTGGGGCCAACGTCCTGACTTTC. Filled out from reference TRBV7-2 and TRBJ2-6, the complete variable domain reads GAGVSQSPSNKVTEKGKDVELRCDPISGHTALYWYRQSLGQGLEFLIYFQGNSAPDKSGLPSDRFSAERTGGSVSTLTIQRTQQEDSAVYLCASSLTAQGGGAGANVLTFGAGSRLTVL.

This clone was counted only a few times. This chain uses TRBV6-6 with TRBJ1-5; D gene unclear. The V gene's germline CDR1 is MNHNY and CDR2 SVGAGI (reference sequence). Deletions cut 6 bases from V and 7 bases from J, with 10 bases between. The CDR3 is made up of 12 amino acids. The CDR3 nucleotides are TGTGCCAGCAGCAGACTGGGACAGCCCCAGCATTTT. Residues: CASSRLGQPQHF.